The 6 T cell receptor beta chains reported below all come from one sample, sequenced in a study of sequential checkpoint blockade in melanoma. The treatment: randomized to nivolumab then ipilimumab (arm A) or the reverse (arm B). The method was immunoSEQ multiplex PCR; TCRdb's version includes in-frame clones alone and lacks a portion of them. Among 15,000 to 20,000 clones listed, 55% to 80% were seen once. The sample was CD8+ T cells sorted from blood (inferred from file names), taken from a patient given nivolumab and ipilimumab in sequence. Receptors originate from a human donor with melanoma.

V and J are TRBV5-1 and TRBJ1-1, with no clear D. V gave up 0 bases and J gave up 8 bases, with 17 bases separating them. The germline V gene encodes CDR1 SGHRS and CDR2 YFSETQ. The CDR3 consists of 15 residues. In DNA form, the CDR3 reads TGCGCCAGCAGCTTGGGCCGGGTCGGGTTCGACGAAGCTTTCTTT. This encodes CASSLGRVGFDEAFF.

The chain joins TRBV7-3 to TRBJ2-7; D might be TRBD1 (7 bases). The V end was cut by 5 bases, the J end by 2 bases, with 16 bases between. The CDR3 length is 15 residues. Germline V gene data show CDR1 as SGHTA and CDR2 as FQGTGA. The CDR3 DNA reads TGTGCCAGCAGCCTTTTGACAGGGAGGACCTACGAGCAGTACTTC. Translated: CASSLLTGRTYEQYF. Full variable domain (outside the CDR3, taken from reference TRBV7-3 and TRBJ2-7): GAGVSQTPSNKVTEKGKYVELRCDPISGHTALYWYRQSLGQGPEFLIYFQGTGAADDSGLPNDRFFAVRPEGSVSTLKIQRTERGDSAVYLCASSLLTGRTYEQYFGPGTRLTVT.

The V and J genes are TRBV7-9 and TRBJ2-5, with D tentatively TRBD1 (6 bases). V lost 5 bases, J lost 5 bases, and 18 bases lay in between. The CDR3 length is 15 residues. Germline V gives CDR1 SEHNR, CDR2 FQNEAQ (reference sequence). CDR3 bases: TGTGCCAGCAGCACCCGGGACAACTCTATTGAGACCCAGTACTTC. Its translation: CASSTRDNSIETQYF.

The CDR3 sequence: CASSPRGTDTQYF. The CDR3 DNA is TGTGCCAGTAGTCCAAGGGGGACAGATACGCAGTATTTT. The chain uses TRBV19 and TRBJ2-3, with D perhaps matching TRBD1 (6 bases). The CDR3 has 13 amino acids. Germline CDR1 LNHDA, CDR2 SQIVND (reference sequence). Trimming removed 5 bases from V and 3 bases from J, with 9 bases in between.

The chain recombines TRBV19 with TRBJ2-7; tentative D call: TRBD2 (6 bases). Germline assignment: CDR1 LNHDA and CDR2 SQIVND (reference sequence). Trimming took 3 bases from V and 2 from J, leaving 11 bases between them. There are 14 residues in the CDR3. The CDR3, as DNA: TGTGCCAGTAGTATCGGAGGCGGGACCTACGAGCAGTACTTC. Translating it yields CASSIGGGTYEQYF.

CDR3: CASRRGGGGRETQYF. The CDR3, as DNA: TGTGCCAGCAGACGAGGAGGGGGGGGCCGGGAGACCCAGTACTTC. The chain carries TRBV11-2 and TRBJ2-5, with D tentatively TRBD2 (7 bases). V was trimmed by 6 bases and J by 5 bases, leaving 19 bases between them. Germline lookup yields CDR1 SGHAT and CDR2 FQNNGV. This CDR3 region has 15 residues. The whole variable domain, remainder taken from reference TRBV11-2 and TRBJ2-5, is EAGVAQSPRYKIIEKRQSVAFWCNPISGHATLYWYQQILGQGPKLLIQFQNNGVVDDSQLPKDRFSAERLKGVDSTLKIQPAKLEDSAVYLCASRRGGGGRETQYFGPGTRLLVL.